This section outlines one TCR beta chain sequence together with its context. This entry comes from a study of cytomegalovirus exposure and HLA in healthy donors. Vbeta (60) and Jbeta (13) primers were used in the PCR. Data came from immunoSEQ multiplex PCR; TCRdb stores just in-frame clones and leaves some out. The table shows some 190,000 clones, with 75% to 90% occurring only once. The V end was cut by 10 bases, the J end by 1 base, with 14 bases between. The CDR3 totals 14 residues. Germline CDR1 SNHLY, CDR2 FYNNEI. The chain has TRBV2 and TRBJ2-1; tentative D call: TRBD1 (6 bases). The sequence was obtained from a girl between 5 and 17 years old in good health and CMV-seropositive. The sequenced material came from PBMCs. This CDR3 is CAIPRRGSYNEQFF. The CDR3 DNA reads as TGTGCCATCCCCCGAAGGGGGTCCTACAATGAGCAGTTCTTC. The variable domain in full, completed from reference TRBV2 and TRBJ2-1, reads EPEVTQTPSHQVTQMGQEVILRCVPISNHLYFYWYRQILGQKVEFLVSFYNNEISEKSEIFDDQFSVERPDGSNFTLKIRSTKLEDSAMYFCAIPRRGSYNEQFFGPGTRLTVL.